Listed here are 9 T cell receptor beta chains from one sample, sequenced in a study of blood T cell repertoires in COVID-19. Sequenced by immunoSEQ multiplex PCR; TCRdb stores in-frame clones only, minus some. The sample consists of roughly 110,000 clones, around 80% of them appearing once. The sample comprised peripheral blood. The receptors originated from a man in his 70s with acute or convalescent COVID-19.

The chain recombines TRBV5-1 with TRBJ1-1; TRBD1 matches 9 bases. There are 14 residues in the CDR3. Germline V gene sequence: CDR1 SGHRS, CDR2 YFSETQ. J gave up 4 bases and V 5 bases, and 6 bases lay outside the gene matches. In DNA, the CDR3 is TGCGCCAGCAGAGTGACAGGGGGAAGCACTGAAGCTTTCTTT. Translating gives CASRVTGGSTEAFF.

The chain employs TRBV10-1 and TRBJ2-1; 9 bases match TRBD1. CDR3 length equals 16 residues. V was clipped by 3 bases and J by 0 bases; unmatched bases: 3. In germline, CDR1 is WNHNN, CDR2 SYGVQD (reference sequence). CDR3 sequence: CASSDGTGSSYNEQFF. In DNA form, the CDR3 reads TGCGCCAGCAGTGACGGGACAGGGAGCTCCTACAATGAGCAGTTCTTC.

This rearrangement joins TRBV29-1 to TRBJ1-2, with 11 positions matching TRBD1. Germline CDR1 reads SQVTM; CDR2 reads ANQGSEA. The length of the CDR3 is 14 residues. V dropped 4 bases and J dropped 6; count of bases not matched to a gene: 7. The CDR3: CSVVGGTGGNGYTF. The CDR3 nucleotides are TGCAGCGTTGTGGGTGGGACAGGGGGAAATGGCTACACCTTC.

The chain carries TRBV7-9 and TRBJ2-7, with D possibly TRBD1 on 6 matching bases. Germline lookup yields CDR1 SEHNR and CDR2 FQNEAQ (reference sequence). V shed 8 bases and J shed 3 bases, with 17 bases lying between them. This CDR3 comprises 14 residues. The CDR3 bases are TGTGCCAGCCAAGATCGGGACAAGAACTACGAGCAGTACTTC. This gives the protein CASQDRDKNYEQYF.

V gene TRBV11-3 combines with J gene TRBJ2-5, with TRBD2 as a possible D gene (5 bases). Germline V CDR1 and CDR2: SGHNT, YENEEA. This CDR3 has 13 amino acids. V was shortened by 3 bases and J by 5 bases, with 10 bases between the two germline ends. The chain's CDR3 is CASSFGISETQYF. For the CDR3, the DNA is TGTGCCAGCAGCTTCGGGATATCTGAGACCCAGTACTTC.

The rearrangement uses TRBV10-2 and TRBJ2-7; a possible D gene is TRBD1 (6 bases). This CDR3 spans 13 amino acids. Trimming shortened V by 7 bases and J by 5 bases, and 15 bases separated the two germline ends. Germline-derived CDR1 and CDR2 are WSHSY and SAAADI. CDR3 nucleotides: TGCGCCAGCACCCACAGGGTAGGAAACGAGCAGTACTTC. It translates to CASTHRVGNEQYF.

The chain couples TRBV3-1 (or the pseudogene TRBV3-2) to TRBJ1-2; a weak D match, TRBD1 (6 bases). V gave up 3 bases and J gave up 2 bases, with 10 bases separating them. Per germline, CDR1 LGHDT and CDR2 YNNKEL (reference sequence). The CDR3 spans 14 residues. The CDR3 DNA sequence: TGTGCCAGCAGCCAGGAGGGGGGGAACTATGGCTACACCTTC. Amino acid sequence: CASSQEGGNYGYTF.

V gene TRBV7-6 combines with J gene TRBJ1-1; 8 bases match TRBD1. The CDR3 extends over 14 amino acids. Germline lookup yields CDR1 SGHVS and CDR2 FNYEAQ. V gave up 2 bases and J gave up 1 base; unmatched junction bases: 0. CDR3 DNA: TGTGCCAGCAGCTTACAGGGGGCGAACACTGAAGCTTTCTTT. Translation gives CASSLQGANTEAFF.

The genes are TRBV7-3 and TRBJ1-4; possible D gene TRBD1, 5 bases. Germline-derived CDR1 and CDR2 are SGHTA and FQGTGA. The CDR3 covers 16 residues. V gave up 5 bases and J gave up 1 base, with 14 bases separating them. Here the CDR3 reads CASSLRKGRTNEKLFF. The CDR3 DNA reads as TGTGCCAGCAGCCTACGGAAGGGGCGAACTAATGAAAAACTGTTTTTT.